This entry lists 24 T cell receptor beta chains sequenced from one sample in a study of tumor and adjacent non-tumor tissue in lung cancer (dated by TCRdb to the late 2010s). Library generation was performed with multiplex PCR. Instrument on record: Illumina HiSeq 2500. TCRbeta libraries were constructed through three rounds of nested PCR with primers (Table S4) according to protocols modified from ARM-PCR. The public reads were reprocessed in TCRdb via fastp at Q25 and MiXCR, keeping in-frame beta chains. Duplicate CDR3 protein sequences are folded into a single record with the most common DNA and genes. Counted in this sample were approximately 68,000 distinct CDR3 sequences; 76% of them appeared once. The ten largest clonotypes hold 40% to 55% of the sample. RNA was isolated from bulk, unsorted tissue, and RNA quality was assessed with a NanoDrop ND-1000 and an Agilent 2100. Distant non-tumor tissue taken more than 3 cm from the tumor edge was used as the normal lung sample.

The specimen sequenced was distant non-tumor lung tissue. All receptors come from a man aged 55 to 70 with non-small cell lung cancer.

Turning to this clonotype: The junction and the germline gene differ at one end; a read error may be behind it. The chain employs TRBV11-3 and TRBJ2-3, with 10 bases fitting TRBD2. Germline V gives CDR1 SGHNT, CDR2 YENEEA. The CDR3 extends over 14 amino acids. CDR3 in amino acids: CASNWTSGTDKQYF. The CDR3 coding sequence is TGTGCCAGCAACTGGACTAGCGGCACGGATAAGCAGTATTTT.

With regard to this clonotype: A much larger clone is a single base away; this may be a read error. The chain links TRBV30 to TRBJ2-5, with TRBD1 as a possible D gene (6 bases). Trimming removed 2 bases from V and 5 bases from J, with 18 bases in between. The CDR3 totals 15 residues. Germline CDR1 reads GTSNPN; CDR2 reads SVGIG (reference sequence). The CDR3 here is CAWSYTTGSGETQYF. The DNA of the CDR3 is TGTGCCTGGAGTTATACCACAGGGTCTGGTGAGACCCAGTACTTC. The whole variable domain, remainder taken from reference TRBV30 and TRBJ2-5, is SQTIHQWPATLVQPVGSPLSLECTVEGTSNPNLYWYRQAAGRGLQLLFYSVGIGQISSEVPQNLSASRPQDRQFILSSKKLLLSDSGFYLCAWSYTTGSGETQYFGPGTRLLVL.

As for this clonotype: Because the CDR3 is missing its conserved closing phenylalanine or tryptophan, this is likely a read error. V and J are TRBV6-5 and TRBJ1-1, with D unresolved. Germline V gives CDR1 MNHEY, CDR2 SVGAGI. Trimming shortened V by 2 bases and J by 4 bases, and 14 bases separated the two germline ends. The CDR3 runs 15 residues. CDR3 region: CASSYDGQLSTEAFS. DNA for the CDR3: TGTGCCAGCAGTTACGACGGTCAGCTGTCCACTGAAGCTTTCTCT.

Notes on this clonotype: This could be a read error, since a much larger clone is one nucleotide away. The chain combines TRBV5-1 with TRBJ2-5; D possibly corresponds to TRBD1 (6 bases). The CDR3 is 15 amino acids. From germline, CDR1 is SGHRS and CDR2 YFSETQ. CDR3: CASSSRTAQEETQHF. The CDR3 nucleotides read TGCGCCAGCAGCTCTCGGACAGCGCAGGAAGAGACCCAGCACTTC.

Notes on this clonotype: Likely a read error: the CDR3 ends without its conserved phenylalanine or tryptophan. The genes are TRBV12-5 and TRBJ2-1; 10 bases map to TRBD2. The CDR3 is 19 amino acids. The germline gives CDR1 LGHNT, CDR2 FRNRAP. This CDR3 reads CASGFYSSGRDHSYNDQFS. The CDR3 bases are TGTGCTAGTGGTTTCTACTCCAGCGGGAGGGACCACTCCTACAATGATCAGTTCTCC.

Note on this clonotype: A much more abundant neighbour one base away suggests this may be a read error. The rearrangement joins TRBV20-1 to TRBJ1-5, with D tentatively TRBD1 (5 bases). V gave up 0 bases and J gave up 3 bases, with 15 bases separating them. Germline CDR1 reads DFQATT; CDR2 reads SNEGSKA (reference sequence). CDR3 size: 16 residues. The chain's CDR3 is CSARDLAGGINQPQHF. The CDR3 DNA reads TGCAGTGCTAGAGACCTGGCGGGGGGTATCAATCAGCCCCAGCATTTT.

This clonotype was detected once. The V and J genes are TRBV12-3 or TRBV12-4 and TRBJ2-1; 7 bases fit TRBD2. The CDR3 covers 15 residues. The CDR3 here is CVRSFPQRDHNEQFF. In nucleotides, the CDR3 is TGTGTTAGGAGTTTCCCCCAGCGGGACCACAATGAGCAGTTCTTC.

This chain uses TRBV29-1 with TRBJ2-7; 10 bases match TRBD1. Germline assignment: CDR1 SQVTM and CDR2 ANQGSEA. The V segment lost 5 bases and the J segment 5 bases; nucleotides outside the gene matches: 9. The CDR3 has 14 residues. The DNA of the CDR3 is TGCAGCGTTACCCACCGGGACAGGGGCAACGAGCAGTACTTC. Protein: CSVTHRDRGNEQYF.

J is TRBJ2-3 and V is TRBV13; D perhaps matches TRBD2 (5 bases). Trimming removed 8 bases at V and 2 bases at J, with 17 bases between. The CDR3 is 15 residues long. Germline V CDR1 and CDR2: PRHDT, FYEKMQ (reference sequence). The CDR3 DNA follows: TGTGCCAGCGACTTAGCGATACAGAACACAGATACGCAGTATTTT. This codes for CASDLAIQNTDTQYF.

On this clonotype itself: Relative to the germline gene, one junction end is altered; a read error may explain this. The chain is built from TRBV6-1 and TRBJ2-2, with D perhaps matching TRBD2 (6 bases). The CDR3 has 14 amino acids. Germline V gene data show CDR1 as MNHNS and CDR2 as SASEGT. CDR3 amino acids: CTSSERLDTGELFF. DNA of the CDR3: TGTACCAGCAGTGAAAGACTAGACACCGGAGAGCTGTTTTTT.

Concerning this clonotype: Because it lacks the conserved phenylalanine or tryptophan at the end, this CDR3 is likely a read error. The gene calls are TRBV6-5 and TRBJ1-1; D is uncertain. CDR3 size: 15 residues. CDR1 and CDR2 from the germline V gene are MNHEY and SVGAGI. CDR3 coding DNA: TGTGCCGGCAGTTACGCCGGTCAGGTGTCCACTGAAGCTTTCTAT. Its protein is CAGSYAGQVSTEAFY.

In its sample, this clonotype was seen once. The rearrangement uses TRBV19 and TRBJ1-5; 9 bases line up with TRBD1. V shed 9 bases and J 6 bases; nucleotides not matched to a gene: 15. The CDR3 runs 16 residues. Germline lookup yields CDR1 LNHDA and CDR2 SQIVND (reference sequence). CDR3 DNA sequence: TGTGCCAGCTCCCGGGACAGGGAAGACCGCATTCAGCCCCAGCATTTT. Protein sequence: CASSRDREDRIQPQHF.

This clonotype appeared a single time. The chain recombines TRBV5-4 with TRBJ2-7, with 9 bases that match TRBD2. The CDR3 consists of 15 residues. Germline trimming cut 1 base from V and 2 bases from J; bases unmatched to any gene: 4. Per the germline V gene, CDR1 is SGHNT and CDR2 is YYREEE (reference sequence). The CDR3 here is CASSLNVAGAYEQYF. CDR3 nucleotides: TGTGCCAGCAGCTTGAATGTAGCGGGGGCCTACGAGCAGTACTTC.

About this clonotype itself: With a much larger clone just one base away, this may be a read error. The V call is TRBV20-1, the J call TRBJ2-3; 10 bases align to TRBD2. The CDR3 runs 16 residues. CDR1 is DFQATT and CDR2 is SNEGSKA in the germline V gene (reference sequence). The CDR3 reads CNASLGLADSTDTQYF. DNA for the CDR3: TGCAATGCTAGTCTAGGACTAGCGGACAGCACAGATACGCAGTATTTT.

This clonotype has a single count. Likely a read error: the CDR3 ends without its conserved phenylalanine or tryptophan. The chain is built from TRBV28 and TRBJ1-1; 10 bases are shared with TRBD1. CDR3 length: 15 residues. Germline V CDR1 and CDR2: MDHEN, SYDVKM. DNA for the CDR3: TGTGCCAGCAGTTTGCCGGGACAGGGGAAGACTGGAGCTTTCTAT. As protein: CASSLPGQGKTGAFY.

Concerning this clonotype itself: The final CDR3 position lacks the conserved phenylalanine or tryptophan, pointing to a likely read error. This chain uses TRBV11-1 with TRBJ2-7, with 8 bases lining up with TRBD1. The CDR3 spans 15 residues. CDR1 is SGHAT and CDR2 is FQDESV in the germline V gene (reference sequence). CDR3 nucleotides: TGCGCCAGCAGCTTAGACCAGGGGGCCCGCTACGAGCAGTACCTC. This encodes CASSLDQGARYEQYL.

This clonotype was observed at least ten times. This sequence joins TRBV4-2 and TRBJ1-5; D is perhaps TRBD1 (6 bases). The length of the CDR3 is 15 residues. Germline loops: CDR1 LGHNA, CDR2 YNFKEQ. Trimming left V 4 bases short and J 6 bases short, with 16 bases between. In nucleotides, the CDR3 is TGTGCCAGCAGCCCCAATGTGGGGGCAAGTCAGCCCCAGCATTTT. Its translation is CASSPNVGASQPQHF.

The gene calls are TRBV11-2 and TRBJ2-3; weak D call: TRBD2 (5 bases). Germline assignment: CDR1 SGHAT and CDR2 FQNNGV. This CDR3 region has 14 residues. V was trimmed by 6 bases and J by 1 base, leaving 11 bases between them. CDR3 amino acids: CASSRGRGTDTQYF. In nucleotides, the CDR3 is TGTGCCAGCAGTCGCGGGCGCGGCACAGATACGCAGTATTTT.

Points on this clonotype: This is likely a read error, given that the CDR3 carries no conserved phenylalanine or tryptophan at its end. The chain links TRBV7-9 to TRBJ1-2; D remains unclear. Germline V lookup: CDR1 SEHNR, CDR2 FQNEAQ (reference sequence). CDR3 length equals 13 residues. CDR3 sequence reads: CASSLEGDYVYTL. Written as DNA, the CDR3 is TGTGCCAGCAGCTTAGAAGGAGACTATGTCTACACCTTA.

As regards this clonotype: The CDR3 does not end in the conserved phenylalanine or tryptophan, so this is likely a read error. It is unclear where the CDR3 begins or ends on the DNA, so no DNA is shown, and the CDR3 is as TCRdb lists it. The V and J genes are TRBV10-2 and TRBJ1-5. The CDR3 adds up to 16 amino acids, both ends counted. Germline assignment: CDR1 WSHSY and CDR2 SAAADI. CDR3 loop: CNSSDEGGEPSQPPHS.

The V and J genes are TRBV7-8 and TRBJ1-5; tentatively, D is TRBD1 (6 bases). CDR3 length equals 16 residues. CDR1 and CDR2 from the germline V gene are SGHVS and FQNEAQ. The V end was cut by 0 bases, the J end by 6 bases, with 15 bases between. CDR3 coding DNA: TGTGCCAGCAGCTTAGCGTGGGGGGGGCACACTCAGCCCCAGCATTTT. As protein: CASSLAWGGHTQPQHF.

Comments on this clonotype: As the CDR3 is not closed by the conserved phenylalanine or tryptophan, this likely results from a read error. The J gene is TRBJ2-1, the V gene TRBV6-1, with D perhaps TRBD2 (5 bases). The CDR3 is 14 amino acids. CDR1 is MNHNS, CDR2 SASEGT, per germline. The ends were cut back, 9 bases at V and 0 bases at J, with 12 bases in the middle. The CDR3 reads CASIVGSSYNEQFI. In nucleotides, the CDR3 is TGTGCCAGTATCGTAGGGAGCTCCTACAATGAGCAGTTCATC.

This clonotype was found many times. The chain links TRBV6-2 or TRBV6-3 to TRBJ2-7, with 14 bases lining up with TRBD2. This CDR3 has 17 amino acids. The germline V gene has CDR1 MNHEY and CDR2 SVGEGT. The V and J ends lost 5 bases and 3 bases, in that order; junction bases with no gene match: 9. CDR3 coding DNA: TGTGCCAGCAGTCAAACTCCGGGACTAGCGGGAGTCTACGAGCAGTACTTC. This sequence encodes CASSQTPGLAGVYEQYF.

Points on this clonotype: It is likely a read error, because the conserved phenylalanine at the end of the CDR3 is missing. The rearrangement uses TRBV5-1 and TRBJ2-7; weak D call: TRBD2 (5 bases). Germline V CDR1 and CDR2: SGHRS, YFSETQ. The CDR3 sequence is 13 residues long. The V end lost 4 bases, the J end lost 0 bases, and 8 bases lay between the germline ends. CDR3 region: CASSNGDSYEQYL. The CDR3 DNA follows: TGCGCCAGCAGCAACGGGGACTCCTACGAGCAGTACCTC.